This entry lists 17 T cell receptor beta chains sequenced from one sample in a study of beta chain features in type 1 diabetes. Findings and caveats of the study: Shortening of TCRB CDR3s, moderate but significant, appeared in all four CD4+ subsets of Type 1 diabetes patients.

Expressed TCRB transcripts were sequenced, since all the RNA that had been isolated was reverse transcribed. Sequencing was performed with immunoSEQ multiplex PCR; in TCRdb, only in-frame clones are kept and a portion is missing. The data hold about 740,000 clones, with 13% observed a single time. Their cognate antigens are unknown. What was sequenced was naive CD4+ T cells from blood. The receptors come from a man between 18 and 29 years old with type 1 diabetes.

V usage is TRBV5-4 and J usage is TRBJ2-7, with TRBD1 matching over 8 bases. V was pared by 0 bases and J by 4 bases, with 6 bases of the junction left unmatched. The germline gives CDR1 SGHNT, CDR2 YYREEE (reference sequence). The CDR3 extends over 15 amino acids. The chain's CDR3 is CASSLGQGSYYEQYF. The DNA of the CDR3 is TGTGCCAGCAGCTTGGGACAGGGGAGTTATTACGAGCAGTACTTC. The variable domain in full, with the rest retrieved from reference TRBV5-4 and TRBJ2-7, is ETGVTQSPTHLIKTRGQQVTLRCSSQSGHNTVSWYQQALGQGPQFIFQYYREEENGRGNFPPRFSGLQFPNYSSELNVNALELDDSALYLCASSLGQGSYYEQYFGPGTRLTVT.

Of note for this clone: At the DNA level, this CDR3 is encoded by other sequences in the same sample as well. The rearrangement links TRBV10-3 to TRBJ2-7; D may be TRBD2 (6 bases). The CDR3 loop spans 13 amino acids. The V gene lost 0 bases and the J gene lost 5 bases, with 8 bases spanning the gap. The germline V gene encodes CDR1 ENHRY and CDR2 SYGVKD. CDR3 residues: CAISESEGNEQYF. CDR3 in DNA: TGTGCCATCAGTGAGTCGGAGGGGAACGAGCAGTACTTC.

This clone occurred a few times. The chain couples TRBV7-2 to TRBJ2-7, with 14 nucleotides matching TRBD2. This CDR3 spans 15 amino acids. Trimming at V came to 4 bases and at J to 6 bases, leaving 5 bases not matched to a gene. Germline V gives CDR1 SGHTA, CDR2 FQGNSA. The CDR3 nucleotides read TGTGCCAGCAGCTCAGGACTAGCGGGGGGTGGCGAGCAGTACTTC. It encodes CASSSGLAGGGEQYF.

This chain uses TRBV19 with TRBJ2-2, with a tentative D call TRBD1 (5 bases). Germline loops: CDR1 LNHDA, CDR2 SQIVND (reference sequence). The V end lost 7 bases, the J end lost 4 bases, and 13 bases lay between the germline ends. This CDR3 has 14 residues. The DNA for the CDR3 is TGTGCCAGTAAAGAGGCAGGGCCCACCGGGGAGCTGTTTTTT. It codes for CASKEAGPTGELFF.

The chain is built from TRBV5-4 and TRBJ2-3; 7 nucleotides match TRBD2. This CDR3 is 16 amino acids long. Germline CDR1 and CDR2: SGHNT and YYREEE (reference sequence). The trim removed 0 bases at V and 11 bases at J, leaving 15 bases unmatched. CDR3 sequence (DNA): TGTGCCAGCAGCTTGGCAAAGAGCGGGGTAGCAGTGGGGCAGTATTTT. Its translation: CASSLAKSGVAVGQYF.

A few counts support this clone. The rearrangement links TRBV25-1 to TRBJ2-7, with 11 bases matching TRBD1. This CDR3 comprises 14 residues. Germline-derived CDR1 and CDR2 are MGHDK and SYGVNS. V gave up 6 bases and J gave up 4 bases; unmatched junction bases: 5. The CDR3 loop reads CASRGRDRGYEQYF. For the CDR3, the DNA is TGTGCCAGCAGGGGGCGGGACAGGGGGTACGAGCAGTACTTC.

This clone has only a few counts. The rearrangement joins TRBV2 to TRBJ2-7; the D gene is possibly TRBD1 (6 bases). The CDR3 is 16 amino acids. V shed 3 bases and J shed 6 bases, with 21 bases lying between them. From germline, CDR1 is SNHLY and CDR2 FYNNEI. In nucleotides, the CDR3 is TGTGCCAGCAGTGATGACTCCCTAGGGTTGGGGGCCGAGCAGTACTTC. Translating gives CASSDDSLGLGAEQYF.

The gene calls are TRBV7-9 and TRBJ2-1; 8 bases map to TRBD2. V was pared by 5 bases and J by 0 bases, with 15 bases of the junction left unmatched. Germline V gene lookup returns CDR1 SEHNR and CDR2 FQNEAQ (reference sequence). This CDR3 spans 19 amino acids. The CDR3 DNA sequence: TGTGCCAGCAGCGACCCTACCGAGCGGGGGCTCAGCTCCTACAATGAGCAGTTCTTC. It translates to CASSDPTERGLSSYNEQFF.

This clone was seen more than once but under ten times. This chain connects TRBV5-4 to TRBJ1-3, with TRBD1 matching over 7 bases. The CDR3 runs to 15 residues. V dropped 2 bases and J dropped 2; count of bases not matched to a gene: 4. Germline V CDR1 and CDR2: SGHNT, YYREEE (reference sequence). CDR3 bases: TGTGCCAGCAGCTTTGACAGGGTAACTGGAAACACCATATATTTT. Amino acid sequence: CASSFDRVTGNTIYF.

The CDR3 DNA reads as TGCGCCAGCCGGACAGGGTCCGGGGTAGATACGCAGTATTTT. This translates into CASRTGSGVDTQYF. The chain uses TRBV5-1 and TRBJ2-3, with 8 bases lining up with TRBD1. The germline gives CDR1 SGHRS, CDR2 YFSETQ. Losses at the gene ends were 7 bases for V and 5 bases for J; bases not matched to a gene: 9. This CDR3 has 14 amino acids.

This clone came up a few times. This chain uses TRBV4-1 with TRBJ2-5; D gene unclear. With 1 base removed from V and 0 bases from J, the gap between germline ends came to 6 bases. CDR1 and CDR2 from the germline V gene are MGHRA and YSYEKL. There are 14 residues in the CDR3. The CDR3 reads CASSQGWYQETQYF. As DNA, the CDR3 is TGCGCCAGCAGCCAAGGATGGTACCAAGAGACCCAGTACTTC.

This CDR3 reads CASSVWEGWEQYF. CDR3 coding DNA: TGCGCCAGCAGCGTTTGGGAGGGTTGGGAGCAGTACTTC. The V and J genes are TRBV5-1 and TRBJ2-7, with 7 positions matching TRBD2. Germline loops: CDR1 SGHRS, CDR2 YFSETQ. CDR3 size: 13 residues. Trimming cost V 4 bases and J 7 bases; bases outside gene matches: 8.

This clone was picked up a small number of times. The sample has other DNA sequences that encode this CDR3 too. The rearrangement uses TRBV5-4 and TRBJ2-3; D possibly corresponds to TRBD2 (5 bases). CDR3 length: 13 residues. CDR1 is SGHNT and CDR2 is YYREEE in the germline V gene (reference sequence). V lost 4 bases and J lost 0, with 6 bases in between. CDR3 in DNA: TGTGCCAGCAGCCCGGGGAGCACAGATACGCAGTATTTT. This gives the protein CASSPGSTDTQYF.

This clone has ten or more counts. This chain connects TRBV14 to TRBJ2-6, with D unresolved. V lost 0 bases to trimming and J lost 10 bases, with 4 bases between them. The CDR3 length is 12 residues. Germline V gene sequence: CDR1 SGHDN, CDR2 FVKESK. CDR3 protein: CASSQDANVLTF. The DNA of the CDR3 is TGTGCCAGCAGCCAAGATGCTAACGTCCTGACTTTC.

This clone was observed a handful of times. The chain has TRBV10-2 and TRBJ1-4; no reliable D call. Trimming took off 10 bases at V and 0 bases at J, with 12 bases between the two ends. This CDR3 is 14 amino acids long. Germline CDR1 is WSHSY and CDR2 is SAAADI. CDR3 bases: TGCGCCATTCGGACGATTCCAACTAATGAAAAACTGTTTTTT. Protein: CAIRTIPTNEKLFF.

This clone was seen only a few times. V gene TRBV2 combines with J gene TRBJ1-2; D is unresolved. This CDR3 has 14 residues. Germline V gene lookup returns CDR1 SNHLY and CDR2 FYNNEI. V lost 10 bases, J lost 3 bases, and 18 bases lay in between. The CDR3 DNA reads TGTGCCATCATTACCATCCGGGCCCACTATGGCTACACCTTC. Its protein product is CAIITIRAHYGYTF. The complete variable domain, with remaining parts taken from reference TRBV2 and TRBJ1-2, reads EPEVTQTPSHQVTQMGQEVILRCVPISNHLYFYWYRQILGQKVEFLVSFYNNEISEKSEIFDDQFSVERPDGSNFTLKIRSTKLEDSAMYFCAIITIRAHYGYTFGSGTRLTVV.

This chain links TRBV7-6 with TRBJ2-7; TRBD2 matches at 10 bases. CDR1 SGHVS and CDR2 FNYEAQ come from the germline V gene. The ends lost 5 bases at V and 3 bases at J; junction bases unmatched: 7. This CDR3 is 15 amino acids long. CDR3 bases: TGTGCCAGCAGCACCCCGCTAGCGGGGGTCTACGAGCAGTACTTC. Encoded protein: CASSTPLAGVYEQYF.